A single sample is the source of the 23 T cell receptor beta chains below, sequenced in a study of cytomegalovirus exposure and HLA in healthy donors. 13 Jbeta primers and 60 Vbeta primers were used for the PCR. Here immunoSEQ multiplex PCR was the method, and the copy in TCRdb shows in-frame clones only, minus some. The sample has some 160,000 clones, around 80% seen once. The specimen was PBMCs. These receptors originate from a male donor in good health and CMV-seropositive.

J is TRBJ2-1 and V is TRBV7-2; TRBD2 might be the D (6 bases). Trimming shortened V by 5 bases and J by 3 bases, and 8 bases separated the two germline ends. The V gene's germline CDR1 is SGHTA and CDR2 FQGNSA. The CDR3 covers 13 residues. Written as DNA, the CDR3 is TGTGCCAGCAGCGTTAGCGGCTACAATGAGCAGTTCTTC. Its protein is CASSVSGYNEQFF.

This chain joins TRBV5-1 and TRBJ1-6; 7 nucleotides match TRBD1. With V trimmed by 1 base and J by 10 bases, 11 bases remained unmatched. The CDR3 sequence is 16 residues long. Germline V lookup: CDR1 SGHRS, CDR2 YFSETQ. This CDR3 reads CASSLITGEVRSPLHF. In nucleotides, the CDR3 is TGCGCCAGCAGCTTGATTACAGGGGAGGTACGGTCACCCCTCCACTTT.

The rearrangement links TRBV25-1 to TRBJ1-2, with 8 nucleotides matching TRBD1. Germline loops: CDR1 MGHDK, CDR2 SYGVNS. V trimming: 4 bases; J trimming: 2 bases; junction bases outside the gene matches: 3. The CDR3 runs to 14 residues. CDR3 DNA: TGTGCCAGCAGTGGGACAGGGTACAACTATGGCTACACCTTC. This codes for CASSGTGYNYGYTF.

The chain combines TRBV10-3 with TRBJ1-1, with D possibly TRBD1 on 6 matching bases. V was clipped by 4 bases and J by 4 bases, with 10 bases between them. The CDR3 consists of 13 residues. Germline V gives CDR1 ENHRY, CDR2 SYGVKD. CDR3 amino acids: CAISASGATEAFF. CDR3 in DNA: TGTGCCATCAGTGCCTCAGGGGCCACTGAAGCTTTCTTT.

The rearrangement joins TRBV7-9 to TRBJ2-2; the match to TRBD2 covers 7 bases. Germline V gene lookup returns CDR1 SEHNR and CDR2 FQNEAQ (reference sequence). The J segment lost 4 bases and the V segment lost 6 bases, leaving 11 bases of the junction unmatched. This CDR3 region has 16 residues. CDR3 nucleotides: TGTGCCAGCAGGCCTCTAGCGGACTCCCTCACCGGGGAGCTGTTTTTT. This gives the protein CASRPLADSLTGELFF. The complete variable domain, with remaining parts taken from reference TRBV7-9 and TRBJ2-2, reads DTGVSQNPRHKITKRGQNVTFRCDPISEHNRLYWYRQTLGQGPEFLTYFQNEAQLEKSRLLSDRFSAERPKGSFSTLEIQRTEQGDSAMYLCASRPLADSLTGELFFGEGSRLTVL.

This rearrangement joins TRBV15 to TRBJ2-2; 7 nucleotides agree with TRBD2. The CDR3 contains 17 residues. Germline assignment: CDR1 LNHNV and CDR2 YYDKDF (reference sequence). Germline trimming cut 2 bases from V and 3 bases from J; bases unmatched to any gene: 9. The CDR3 region has the DNA TGTGCCACCAGCAGAAAAATTACTAGCGTAGACACCGGGGAGCTGTTTTTT. Encoded protein: CATSRKITSVDTGELFF.

With regard to this clone: This CDR3 fails to terminate in the conserved phenylalanine or tryptophan, so it likely reflects a read error. The V and J genes are TRBV18 and TRBJ1-1; possible D gene TRBD1, 6 bases. Looked up from germline, CDR1 is KGHSH and CDR2 is LQKENI. The CDR3 has 14 amino acids. Trimming shortened V by 4 bases and J by 2 bases, and 11 bases separated the two germline ends. DNA for the CDR3: TGTGCCAGCTCACAATACAGGGATAACACTGAAGCTTTCCTT. Protein: CASSQYRDNTEAFL.

V gene TRBV11-3 combines with J gene TRBJ2-5; 8 bases match TRBD2. This CDR3 is built from 14 residues. Trimming at V came to 5 bases and at J to 6 bases, leaving 8 bases not matched to a gene. CDR1 and CDR2 (germline): SGHNT, YENEEA. In DNA form, the CDR3 reads TGTGCCAGCAGCCCGAGACTAGCGACGCAGACCCAGTACTTC. This encodes CASSPRLATQTQYF.

J is TRBJ1-2 and V is TRBV25-1, with TRBD1 matching over 8 bases. Germline trimming cut 3 bases from V and 4 bases from J; bases unmatched to any gene: 4. The CDR3 runs to 14 residues. Germline V lookup: CDR1 MGHDK, CDR2 SYGVNS. In DNA, the CDR3 is TGTGCCAGCAGTGATTCGGACAGGGTCTATGGCTACACCTTC. Encoded protein: CASSDSDRVYGYTF.

This clone came up once. J is TRBJ1-1 and V is TRBV29-1; 11 bases align to TRBD1. CDR3 length equals 14 residues. Germline trimming cut 4 bases from V and 5 bases from J; bases unmatched to any gene: 6. CDR1 and CDR2 (germline): SQVTM, ANQGSEA. The CDR3 DNA follows: TGCAGCGTTGCCTCCGGGACAGGGGGAACTGAAGCTTTCTTT. Its protein is CSVASGTGGTEAFF.

V and J are TRBV7-2 and TRBJ2-5, with 10 bases matching TRBD1. This CDR3 has 17 amino acids. CDR1 is SGHTA and CDR2 is FQGNSA in the germline V gene. After removal of 1 base from V and 5 bases from J, the junction contained 10 bases not matched to a gene. The CDR3: CASSLGFRDRGVETQYF. CDR3 in DNA: TGTGCCAGCAGCTTAGGTTTTAGGGACAGGGGAGTCGAGACCCAGTACTTC.

The gene calls are TRBV10-3 and TRBJ2-5; 8 bases line up with TRBD1. The last part of the DNA fits TRBJ2-7 better; the J call may be wrong. This CDR3 has 14 residues. Per germline, CDR1 ENHRY and CDR2 SYGVKD. CDR3 amino acids: CAISVWDRSYEQYF. The CDR3 region has the DNA TGTGCCATCAGTGTCTGGGACAGGAGTTACGAGCAGTACTTC.

There are a few counts of this clone. This chain links TRBV11-3 with TRBJ1-4; D is unresolved. The CDR3 length is 13 residues. The V end lost 5 bases, the J end lost 8 bases, and 12 bases lay between the germline ends. The germline V gene encodes CDR1 SGHNT and CDR2 YENEEA. CDR3 protein: CASSPRAGEKLFF. The CDR3 coding sequence is TGTGCCAGCAGCCCGAGGGCAGGAGAAAAACTGTTTTTT.

The V gene is TRBV2, the J gene TRBJ2-3, with D unclear. Trimming cost V 3 bases and J 5 bases, with 9 bases left between them. Per germline, CDR1 SNHLY and CDR2 FYNNEI. The CDR3 length is 13 residues. CDR3: CASSDDTRDTQYF. CDR3 nucleotides: TGTGCCAGCAGTGACGACACCCGAGATACGCAGTATTTT.

This clone was observed once. The chain couples TRBV7-2 to TRBJ2-7, with 8 positions matching TRBD2. Per the germline V gene, CDR1 is SGHTA and CDR2 is FQGNSA. The CDR3 contains 16 residues. J gave up 1 base and V 1 base, and 6 bases lay outside the gene matches. The CDR3 here is CASSLELAGRSYEQYF. DNA for the CDR3: TGTGCCAGCAGCTTAGAATTAGCGGGAAGGTCCTACGAGCAGTACTTC.

Only one count was recorded for this clone. The V gene is TRBV28, the J gene TRBJ1-1; D is uncertain. The CDR3 is 15 amino acids. V was cut by 2 bases and J by 1 base, with 11 bases left in between. Germline CDR1 is MDHEN and CDR2 is SYDVKM. The CDR3 DNA is TGTGCCAGCAGTTTAAGGGAGGTAGGGAACACTGAAGCTTTCTTT. It translates to CASSLREVGNTEAFF.

This chain joins TRBV7-9 and TRBJ2-2; D remains unclear. Germline assignment: CDR1 SEHNR and CDR2 FQNEAQ (reference sequence). The CDR3 has 15 amino acids. V gave up 2 bases and J gave up 2 bases, with 9 bases separating them. The CDR3 loop is CASSLSQPNTGELFF. The CDR3 DNA reads as TGTGCCAGCAGCTTAAGCCAACCTAACACCGGGGAGCTGTTTTTT. Supplemented by reference TRBV7-9 and TRBJ2-2, the full variable domain reads DTGVSQNPRHKITKRGQNVTFRCDPISEHNRLYWYRQTLGQGPEFLTYFQNEAQLEKSRLLSDRFSAERPKGSFSTLEIQRTEQGDSAMYLCASSLSQPNTGELFFGEGSRLTVL.

V usage is TRBV11-2 and J usage is TRBJ2-7, with 12 positions matching TRBD2. CDR1 is SGHAT, CDR2 FQNNGV, per germline. Trimming at V came to 5 bases and at J to 6 bases, leaving 8 bases not matched to a gene. The CDR3 is 15 amino acids. DNA of the CDR3: TGTGCCAGCAGCCCCCTAGCGGGAGGGCCCTTCGAGCAGTACTTC. The encoded protein is CASSPLAGGPFEQYF.

The J gene is TRBJ2-7, the V gene TRBV10-3; perhaps TRBD2 as D (6 bases). Germline CDR1 reads ENHRY; CDR2 reads SYGVKD. The length of the CDR3 is 15 residues. The V gene lost 3 bases and the J gene lost 0 bases, with 12 bases spanning the gap. CDR3: CAISDSGRGSYEQYF. The CDR3 bases are TGTGCCATCAGTGACTCCGGGAGAGGCTCCTACGAGCAGTACTTC.

This CDR3 is CASSFGQQGNEQFF. The CDR3 bases are TGTGCCAGCAGCTTCGGACAACAGGGGAACGAGCAGTTCTTC. The rearrangement uses TRBV7-2 and TRBJ2-1, with 7 bases that match TRBD1. Germline CDR1 and CDR2: SGHTA and FQGNSA. This CDR3 contains 14 residues. V shed 3 bases, J shed 10 bases, and the junction held 9 bases outside the gene matches.

This chain connects TRBV6-1 to TRBJ1-4, with a weak D call TRBD1 (5 bases). The CDR3 is made up of 13 amino acids. Between the trimmed V and J ends, which lost 11 bases and 5 bases, there was a span of 15 bases. The germline gives CDR1 MNHNS, CDR2 SASEGT. CDR3 region: CASAPGGNEKLFF. Written as DNA, the CDR3 is TGTGCCTCAGCCCCGGGGGGAAATGAAAAACTGTTTTTT.

The chain uses TRBV19 and TRBJ2-1, with TRBD2 matching over 10 bases. With 3 bases clipped from V and 1 base from J, the junction kept 6 bases outside the gene matches. Germline values: CDR1 LNHDA, CDR2 SQIVND (reference sequence). The CDR3 sequence is 17 residues long. The CDR3 DNA follows: TGTGCCAGTAGTATGGCGTTAGCGGGAGGATCCTACAATGAGCAGTTCTTC. It specifies CASSMALAGGSYNEQFF.

This clone was seen once. This chain connects TRBV27 to TRBJ2-3; 7 bases fit TRBD2. Trimming removed 2 bases from V and 3 bases from J; junction bases left unmatched: 8. Per the germline V gene, CDR1 is MNHEY and CDR2 is SMNVEV (reference sequence). The CDR3 totals 16 residues. The CDR3 nucleotides are TGTGCCAGCAGTTTAGGGGTAGCGGGCAGAACAGATACGCAGTATTTT. It codes for CASSLGVAGRTDTQYF.